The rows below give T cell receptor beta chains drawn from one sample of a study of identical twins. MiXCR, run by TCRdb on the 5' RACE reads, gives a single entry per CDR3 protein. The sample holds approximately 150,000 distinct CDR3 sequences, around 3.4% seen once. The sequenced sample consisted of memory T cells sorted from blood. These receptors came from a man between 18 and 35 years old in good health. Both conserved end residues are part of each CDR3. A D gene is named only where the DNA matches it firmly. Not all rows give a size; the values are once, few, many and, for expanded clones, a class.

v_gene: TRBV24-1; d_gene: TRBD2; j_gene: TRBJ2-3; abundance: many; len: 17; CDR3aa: CATSDLPGRGGTDTQYF; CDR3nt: TGTGCCACCAGTGATTTGCCAGGGAGGGGTGGCACAGATACGCAGTATTTT
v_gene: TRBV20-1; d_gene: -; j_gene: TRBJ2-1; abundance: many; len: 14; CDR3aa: CSAPWAGAYNEQFF; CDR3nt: TGCAGTGCCCCCTGGGCAGGGGCCTACAATGAGCAGTTCTTC
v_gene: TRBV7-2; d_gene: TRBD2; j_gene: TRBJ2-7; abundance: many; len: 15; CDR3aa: CASSLVGLASGEQYF; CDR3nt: TGTGCCAGCAGCTTAGTAGGACTAGCGTCAGGCGAGCAGTACTTC
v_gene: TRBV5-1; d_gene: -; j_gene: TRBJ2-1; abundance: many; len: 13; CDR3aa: CASSLASNNEQFF; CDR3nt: TGCGCCAGCAGCTTGGCCTCGAACAATGAGCAGTTCTTC
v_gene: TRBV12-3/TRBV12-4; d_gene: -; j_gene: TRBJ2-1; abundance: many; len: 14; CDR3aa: CASSPGLGDNEQFF; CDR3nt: TGTGCCAGCAGTCCCGGGCTAGGGGACAATGAGCAGTTCTTC
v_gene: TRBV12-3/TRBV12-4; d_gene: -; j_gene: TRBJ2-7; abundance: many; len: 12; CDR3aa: CASSLVQGEQYF; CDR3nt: TGTGCCAGCAGTTTAGTCCAAGGAGAGCAGTACTTC
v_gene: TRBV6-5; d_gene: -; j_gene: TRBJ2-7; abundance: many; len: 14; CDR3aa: CASSSASLSYEQYF; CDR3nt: TGTGCCAGCAGTTCAGCCTCCCTCTCCTACGAGCAGTACTTC
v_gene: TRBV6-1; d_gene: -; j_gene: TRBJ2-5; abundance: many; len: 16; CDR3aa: CATRPPLAFPQETQYF; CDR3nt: TGTGCCACGAGGCCCCCGTTAGCGTTTCCACAAGAGACCCAGTACTTC
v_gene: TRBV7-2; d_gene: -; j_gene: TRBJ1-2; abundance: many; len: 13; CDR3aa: CASSNGQGNGYTF; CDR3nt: TGTGCCAGCAGCAATGGCCAGGGGAATGGCTACACCTTC
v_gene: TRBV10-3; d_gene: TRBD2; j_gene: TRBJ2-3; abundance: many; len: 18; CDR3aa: CAISATGLAGGSTDTQYF; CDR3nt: TGTGCCATCAGTGCTACGGGACTAGCGGGAGGGAGCACAGATACGCAGTATTTT
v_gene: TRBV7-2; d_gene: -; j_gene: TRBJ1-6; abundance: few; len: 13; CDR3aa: CASSSRQAAPLHF; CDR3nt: TGTGCCAGCAGCTCGAGACAGGCCGCACCCCTCCACTTT
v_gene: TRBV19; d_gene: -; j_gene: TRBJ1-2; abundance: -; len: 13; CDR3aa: CASSIQHIYGYTF; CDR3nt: TGTGCCAGTAGTATACAACACATCTATGGCTACACCTTC
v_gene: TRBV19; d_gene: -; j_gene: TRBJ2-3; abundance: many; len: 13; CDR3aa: CASMGRLTDTQYF; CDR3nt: TGTGCCAGTATGGGCAGGCTCACAGATACGCAGTATTTT
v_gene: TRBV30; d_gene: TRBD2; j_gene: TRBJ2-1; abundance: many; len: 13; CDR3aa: CAWAHAGVNEQFF; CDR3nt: TGTGCCTGGGCTCATGCGGGAGTCAATGAGCAGTTCTTC
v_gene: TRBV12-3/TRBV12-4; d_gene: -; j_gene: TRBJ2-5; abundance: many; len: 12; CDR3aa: CASSRSQETQYF; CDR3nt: TGTGCCAGCAGCCGCTCCCAAGAGACCCAGTACTTC
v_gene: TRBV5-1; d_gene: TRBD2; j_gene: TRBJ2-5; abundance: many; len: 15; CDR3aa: CASSPQASGLETQYF; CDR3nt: TGCGCCAGCAGCCCCCAGGCTAGCGGTCTGGAGACCCAGTACTTC
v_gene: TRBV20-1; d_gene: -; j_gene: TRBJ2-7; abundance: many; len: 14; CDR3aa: CSARDRERPYEQYF; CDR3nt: TGCAGTGCTAGAGACCGGGAACGGCCCTACGAGCAGTACTTC
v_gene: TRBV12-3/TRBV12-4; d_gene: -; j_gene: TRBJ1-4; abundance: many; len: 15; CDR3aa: CASSLADGGDEKLFF; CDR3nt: TGTGCCAGCAGTTTAGCGGATGGGGGTGATGAAAAACTGTTTTTT
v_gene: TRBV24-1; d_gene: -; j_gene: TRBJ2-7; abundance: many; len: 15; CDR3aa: CATSDVPAIAYEQYF; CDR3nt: TGTGCCACCAGTGATGTACCAGCTATAGCCTACGAGCAGTACTTC
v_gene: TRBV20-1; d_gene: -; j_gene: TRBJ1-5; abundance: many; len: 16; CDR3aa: CSARGQGRNSNQPQHF; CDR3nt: TGCAGTGCTAGAGGTCAGGGCAGAAATAGCAATCAGCCCCAGCATTTT
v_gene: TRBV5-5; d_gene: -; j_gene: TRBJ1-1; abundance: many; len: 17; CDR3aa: CASSLGAAQGMNTEAFF; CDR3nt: TGTGCCAGCAGCTTGGGGGCAGCCCAGGGCATGAACACTGAAGCTTTCTTT
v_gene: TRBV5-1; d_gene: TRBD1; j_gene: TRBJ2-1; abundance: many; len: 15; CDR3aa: CASSPDRGSGNEQFF; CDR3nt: TGCGCCAGCAGCCCGGACAGGGGCTCGGGGAATGAGCAGTTCTTC
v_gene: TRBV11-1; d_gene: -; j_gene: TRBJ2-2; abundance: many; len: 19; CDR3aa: CASSSPPLSSRANTGELFF; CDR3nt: TGTGCCAGCAGCTCCCCCCCATTGTCGTCCAGGGCGAACACCGGGGAGCTGTTTTTT
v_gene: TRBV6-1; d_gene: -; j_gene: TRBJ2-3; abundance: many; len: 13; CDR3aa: CASVKPSTDTQYF; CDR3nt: TGTGCCAGTGTCAAACCTAGCACAGATACGCAGTATTTT
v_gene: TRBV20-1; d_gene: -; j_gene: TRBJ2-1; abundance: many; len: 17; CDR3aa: CSASGGANRRSYNEQFF; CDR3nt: TGCAGTGCTTCTGGGGGCGCAAATAGAAGGTCCTACAATGAGCAGTTCTTC
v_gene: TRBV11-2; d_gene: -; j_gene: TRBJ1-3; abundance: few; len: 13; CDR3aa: CASSLMSGNTIYF; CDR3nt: TGTGCCAGCAGCCTGATGTCTGGAAACACCATATATTTT
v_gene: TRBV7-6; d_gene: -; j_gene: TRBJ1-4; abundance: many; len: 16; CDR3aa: CASSSDPAGKNEKLFF; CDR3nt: TGTGCCAGCAGCTCCGATCCAGCGGGGAAAAATGAAAAACTGTTTTTT
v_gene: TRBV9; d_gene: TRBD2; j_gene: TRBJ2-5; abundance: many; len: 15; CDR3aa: CASSVSAGELETQYF; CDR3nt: TGTGCCAGCAGCGTATCAGCGGGAGAATTGGAGACCCAGTACTTC
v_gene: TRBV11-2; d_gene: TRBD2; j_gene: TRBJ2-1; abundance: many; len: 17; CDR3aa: CASSLEGGPSSYNEQFF; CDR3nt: TGTGCCAGCAGCTTAGAGGGAGGGCCGAGCTCCTACAATGAGCAGTTCTTC
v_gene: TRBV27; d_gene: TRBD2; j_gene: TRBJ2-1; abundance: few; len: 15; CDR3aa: CASSPLAGGPIEQFF; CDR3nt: TGTGCCAGCAGTCCTCTAGCGGGAGGGCCCATTGAGCAGTTCTTC